The text below deals with one TCR beta chain. Its target is not known. TCRdb's copy holds only in-frame clones and misses some; the assay was immunoSEQ multiplex PCR. There are approximately 150,000 clones in the sample; approximately 86% occur only once, and around 2.4% lies in the top ten. This entry belongs to a study of cytomegalovirus exposure and HLA in healthy donors. Overall study context: The approximately 110 validation repertoires used a platform that matched the one used for the 666 first-cohort repertoires, as a later analysis reported. Study conclusions and caveats: Most TCR sequences showed up rarely, but some public TCRs showed up in many donors. The authors listed approximately 150 TCR beta chains as cytomegalovirus-associated.

Germline V CDR1 and CDR2: SEHNR, FQNEAQ (reference sequence). After removal of 0 bases from V and 2 bases from J, the junction contained 13 bases not matched to a gene. CDR3 length: 19 amino acids. The chain recombines TRBV7-9 with TRBJ2-3, with 8 bases lining up with TRBD2. This receptor was identified in a man younger than 40 in good health and CMV-seropositive. What was sequenced was PBMCs. The CDR3 DNA reads as TGTGCCAGCAGCTTAGCCCCACTTGTGGGCGGGGGGTCCACAGATACGCAGTATTTT. Translation gives CASSLAPLVGGGSTDTQYF.